The present entry profiles one T cell receptor beta chain with its context. Its antigen remains unidentified. Germline V lookup: CDR1 SGHTA, CDR2 FQGNSA. Trimming cost V 6 bases and J 5 bases, with 23 bases left between them. The CDR3 is made up of 18 amino acids. TCRdb keeps only in-frame clones here, not all; method: immunoSEQ multiplex PCR. Counted here are more than 140,000 clones, 80% to 90% occurring once; the ten biggest clones make up approximately 3%. The sample belongs to a study of T cell responses to AZD1222 COVID-19 vaccine. Points from the study as a whole: It was only after the peak T cell response that any repertoires were sampled. Females outnumbered males among donors, who were mostly white British; clonal diversity was possibly underestimated. At 160-218 and 743-854, vaccine-associated CD4 TCRs were dominant, and they spanned spike. Following two doses of AZD1222, Spike-specific TCR breadth and depth rose.

The receptor comes from an adult in good health. This sample comprised peripheral blood, obtained on day 0 of AZD1222 vaccination. The rearrangement uses TRBV7-2 and TRBJ1-6; D might be TRBD1 (5 bases). CDR3 region: CASRWRRGGRIDNSPLHF. The CDR3 DNA reads TGTGCCAGCAGATGGAGAAGGGGAGGGCGGATTGATAATTCACCCCTCCACTTT.